The next 29 T cell receptor beta chains were all read from a single sample in a study of Graves' ophthalmopathy and Graves' hyperthyroidism. Amplification of the TCR beta CDR3 regions used RNA transcripts (as template). The library came from an HTBI-primed first-round RT-PCR and a second-round multiplex PCR. TCRdb fed the multiplex PCR reads into MiXCR, producing one record per CDR3 protein. Of hundreds of thousands of distinct CDR3 sequences listed, around 42% are singletons. The specimen was peripheral blood. The source is an adult man with Graves' ophthalmopathy.

The chain has TRBV10-3 and TRBJ1-1; D uncertain. Germline V gene lookup returns CDR1 ENHRY and CDR2 SYGVKD. The V end was cut by 10 bases, the J end by 8 bases, with 20 bases between. The CDR3 is 13 amino acids. This CDR3 reads CASKPKSQTEAFF. For the CDR3, the DNA is TGTGCCAGCAAGCCTAAGTCACAGACCGAAGCTTTCTTT.

The chain recombines TRBV2 with TRBJ2-5; 9 bases match TRBD2. V trimming: 10 bases; J trimming: 1 base; junction bases outside the gene matches: 13. The CDR3 totals 16 residues. Germline values: CDR1 SNHLY, CDR2 FYNNEI. CDR3 in amino acids: CATDRASGTIQETQYF. In DNA form, the CDR3 reads TGTGCCACCGACCGAGCTAGCGGGACTATCCAAGAGACCCAGTACTTC.

This chain connects TRBV5-1 to TRBJ1-1, with unresolved D. The ends were cut back, 5 bases at V and 3 bases at J, with 14 bases in the middle. The germline V gene has CDR1 SGHRS and CDR2 YFSETQ. The CDR3 runs 14 residues. CDR3: CASRPPSKDTEAFF. CDR3 nucleotides: TGCGCCAGCAGGCCGCCATCAAAGGACACTGAAGCTTTCTTT.

The genes are TRBV24-1 and TRBJ1-1; D is ambiguous. Trimming shortened V by 7 bases and J by 5 bases, and 13 bases separated the two germline ends. The CDR3 is made up of 13 amino acids. Germline V gene lookup returns CDR1 KGHDR and CDR2 SFDVKD. DNA for the CDR3: TGTGCCACCAGGGAAACGGGGTCGACTGAAGCTTTCTTT. It encodes CATRETGSTEAFF.

The chain carries TRBV7-2 and TRBJ1-2; possibly TRBD1 for D (5 bases). V gave up 5 bases and J gave up 8 bases, with 18 bases separating them. CDR3 length: 14 amino acids. Germline CDR1 is SGHTA and CDR2 is FQGNSA. The CDR3 spells CASSLGTAIEGYTF. In DNA form, the CDR3 reads TGTGCCAGCAGCCTTGGGACCGCGATTGAGGGCTACACCTTC. Filled out from reference TRBV7-2 and TRBJ1-2, the complete variable domain reads GAGVSQSPSNKVTEKGKDVELRCDPISGHTALYWYRQSLGQGLEFLIYFQGNSAPDKSGLPSDRFSAERTGGSVSTLTIQRTQQEDSAVYLCASSLGTAIEGYTFGSGTRLTVV.

This clonotype has a handful of counts. V usage is TRBV2 and J usage is TRBJ2-7; D remains ambiguous. V was pared by 4 bases and J by 0 bases, with 4 bases between. Germline V lookup: CDR1 SNHLY, CDR2 FYNNEI. The CDR3 runs 12 residues. The CDR3: CASSVVSYEQYF. CDR3 DNA: TGTGCCAGCAGTGTTGTCTCCTACGAGCAGTACTTC.

The chain combines TRBV7-2 with TRBJ2-2; TRBD1 matches at 7 bases. V was clipped by 6 bases and J by 0 bases; unmatched bases: 4. In germline, CDR1 is SGHTA, CDR2 FQGNSA. The CDR3 consists of 15 residues. The CDR3 DNA follows: TGTGCCAGCAGGTTGACAGGGCCGAACACCGGGGAGCTGTTTTTT. This encodes CASRLTGPNTGELFF. Filled out from reference TRBV7-2 and TRBJ2-2, the complete variable domain reads GAGVSQSPSNKVTEKGKDVELRCDPISGHTALYWYRQSLGQGLEFLIYFQGNSAPDKSGLPSDRFSAERTGGSVSTLTIQRTQQEDSAVYLCASRLTGPNTGELFFGEGSRLTVL.

This clonotype has a handful of counts. The CDR3 bases are TGTGCCAGCAGCACCGGGACAGGGTTAACCTACGAGCAGTACTTC. It specifies CASSTGTGLTYEQYF. The chain joins TRBV7-2 to TRBJ2-7; 9 bases align to TRBD1. V was pared by 5 bases and J by 2 bases, with 7 bases of the junction left unmatched. The CDR3 runs 15 residues. Germline V CDR1 and CDR2: SGHTA, FQGNSA.

The chain is built from TRBV19 and TRBJ1-5; maybe TRBD1 (5 bases). This CDR3 has 13 residues. Trimming cost V 4 bases and J 7 bases, with 11 bases left between them. Per germline, CDR1 LNHDA and CDR2 SQIVND (reference sequence). The CDR3 protein is CASSTDKRQPQHF. The DNA for the CDR3 is TGTGCCAGTAGTACGGACAAGAGGCAGCCCCAGCATTTT.

The gene calls are TRBV5-1 and TRBJ2-5; a weak D match, TRBD2 (6 bases). The ends were cut back, 0 bases at V and 5 bases at J, with 11 bases in the middle. CDR1 and CDR2 (germline): SGHRS, YFSETQ. The CDR3 loop spans 14 amino acids. DNA for the CDR3: TGCGCCAGCAGCTTGGTACTAGCTCAGGAGACCCAGTACTTC. Amino acid sequence: CASSLVLAQETQYF.

This clonotype was seen a few times. The genes are TRBV7-8 and TRBJ2-2; 10 bases match TRBD2. The V gene end was trimmed by 7 bases and the J gene end by 6 bases; junction bases not matched to a gene: 8. Germline values: CDR1 SGHVS, CDR2 FQNEAQ. This CDR3 contains 15 residues. The CDR3 DNA sequence: TGTGCCAGCACCTCGGGACTAGCGTCATCCGGGGAGCTGTTTTTT. Translation gives CASTSGLASSGELFF.

CDR3 loop: CASSSPLVFEQYF. CDR3 nucleotide sequence: TGTGCCAGCAGTTCCCCGTTAGTTTTCGAGCAGTACTTC. The chain couples TRBV7-6 to TRBJ2-7, with unresolved D. The CDR3 is made up of 13 amino acids. V gave up 6 bases and J gave up 6 bases, with 15 bases separating them. Germline V gene data show CDR1 as SGHVS and CDR2 as FNYEAQ.

This clonotype was seen only a few times. The CDR3 nucleotides read TGCAGTGCTAGAGCCAGGCTAGGACCTTCCTTAAATTCACCCCTCCACTTT. It specifies CSARARLGPSLNSPLHF. The chain combines TRBV20-1 with TRBJ1-6; D gene unclear. The V and J ends lost 1 base and 7 bases respectively, with 20 bases between them. The CDR3 totals 17 residues. CDR1 and CDR2 (germline): DFQATT, SNEGSKA (reference sequence).

The gene calls are TRBV15 and TRBJ1-5, with no clear D. CDR3 size: 16 residues. The V end lost 4 bases, the J end lost 3 bases, and 16 bases lay between the germline ends. CDR1 LNHNV and CDR2 YYDKDF come from the germline V gene (reference sequence). CDR3 coding DNA: TGTGCCACCAGCACCACCGAGGCGGCGCTCAATCAGCCCCAGCATTTT. Translation: CATSTTEAALNQPQHF.

This clonotype was detected a few times. This chain links TRBV5-1 with TRBJ2-2, with D perhaps assigned TRBD1 or TRBD2 (5 bases each). Trimming cost V 7 bases and J 7 bases, with 11 bases left between them. Germline lookup yields CDR1 SGHRS and CDR2 YFSETQ. This CDR3 region has 12 residues. This CDR3 is CASSGGGGELFF. CDR3 DNA: TGCGCCAGCTCCGGTGGGGGCGGGGAGCTGTTTTTT.

Concerning this clonotype: A much larger clone sits a single nucleotide away, making a read error possible. The chain has TRBV20-1 and TRBJ2-7; D is perhaps TRBD1 or TRBD2 (5 bases each). This CDR3 region has 14 residues. CDR1 DFQATT and CDR2 SNEGSKA come from the germline V gene (reference sequence). CDR3 sequence: CSASDEGLSYERYF. The CDR3 DNA reads TGCAGTGCTAGTGATGAGGGGCTCTCCTACGAGCGGTACTTC.

This clonotype was recorded only once. This chain joins TRBV15 and TRBJ1-5, with 7 bases aligning to TRBD1. The V and J ends lost 4 bases and 13 bases, in that order; junction bases with no gene match: 4. Germline V gene data show CDR1 as LNHNV and CDR2 as YYDKDF (reference sequence). This CDR3 contains 11 residues. CDR3 residues: CATSKGQEQHF. Here the CDR3 DNA reads TGTGCCACCAGCAAAGGACAGGAGCAGCATTTT.

This clonotype was observed a few times. The gene calls are TRBV7-2 and TRBJ1-2; D perhaps matches TRBD1 (6 bases). The V gene's germline CDR1 is SGHTA and CDR2 FQGNSA. Trimming removed 5 bases at V and 8 bases at J, with 21 bases between. CDR3 length equals 15 residues. The CDR3 sequence: CASSITGPYIGGYTF. CDR3 nucleotides: TGTGCCAGCAGCATTACAGGGCCCTATATAGGCGGCTACACCTTC.

About this clonotype: One end of the junction fails to match germline, which may point to a read error. The CDR3 is CASSMRTVANTETFF. As DNA, the CDR3 is TGTGCCAGTAGTATGAGGACAGTAGCGAACACTGAAACTTTCTTT. The chain is built from TRBV19 and TRBJ1-1, with TRBD1 as a possible D gene (6 bases). Per the germline V gene, CDR1 is LNHDA and CDR2 is SQIVND (reference sequence). The CDR3 runs 15 residues.

Written as DNA, the CDR3 is TGCGCCAGCAGCTTGGCCGGGGGTAACTACGAGCAGTACTTC. Encoded protein: CASSLAGGNYEQYF. This chain uses TRBV5-1 with TRBJ2-7; D might be TRBD2 (6 bases). CDR1 is SGHRS and CDR2 is YFSETQ in the germline V gene. The V end was cut by 0 bases, the J end by 3 bases, with 10 bases between. This CDR3 contains 14 residues.

The rearrangement links TRBV19 to TRBJ1-5; 12 bases fit TRBD1. Germline V gene lookup returns CDR1 LNHDA and CDR2 SQIVND (reference sequence). This CDR3 is built from 16 residues. Trimming at V came to 4 bases and at J to 4 bases, leaving 5 bases not matched to a gene. DNA of the CDR3: TGTGCCAGTAGTACCCGGGACAGGGGGCGAAATCAGCCCCAGCATTTT. Translation gives CASSTRDRGRNQPQHF.

This clonotype was recorded many times. The chain is built from TRBV10-2 and TRBJ2-7; a possible D gene is TRBD1 (5 bases). Trimming pared 6 bases from V and 0 bases from J, leaving 9 bases between. This CDR3 region has 13 residues. CDR1 WSHSY and CDR2 SAAADI come from the germline V gene. This chain's CDR3 is CASRQTVSYEQYF. Here the CDR3 DNA reads TGCGCCAGCAGGCAGACAGTCTCCTACGAGCAGTACTTC.

This clonotype showed up just a few times. This chain connects TRBV7-9 to TRBJ1-1; TRBD1 is a possible D gene (6 bases). Germline CDR1 and CDR2: SEHNR and FQNEAQ (reference sequence). The ends were cut back, 5 bases at V and 8 bases at J, with 12 bases in the middle. The CDR3 spans 12 residues. In nucleotides, the CDR3 is TGTGCCAGCAGCCGAGACAGGACCGAAGCTTTCTTT. Protein sequence: CASSRDRTEAFF.

The chain carries TRBV9 and TRBJ1-6; the match to TRBD1 covers 12 bases. Germline V gene lookup returns CDR1 SGDLS and CDR2 YYNGEE. V shed 4 bases, J shed 5 bases, and the junction held 4 bases outside the gene matches. The CDR3 is made up of 16 amino acids. The CDR3 bases are TGTGCCAGCAGCCGGGACAGGGGGCGGAATAATTCACCCCTCCACTTT. This sequence encodes CASSRDRGRNNSPLHF.

The count of this clonotype is one. This may stem from a read error, because a much larger clone lies one nucleotide away. The J gene is TRBJ1-5, the V gene TRBV7-9; 9 bases match TRBD1. There are 14 residues in the CDR3. CDR1 and CDR2 (germline): SEHNR, FQNEAQ (reference sequence). DNA of the CDR3: TGTGCCGGCAGCTCGGGACAGGGCTATCAGCCCCAGCATTTT. Translation: CAGSSGQGYQPQHF.

This clonotype turned up a few times. This chain links TRBV25-1 with TRBJ1-1; the D is unclear. This CDR3 region has 13 residues. V lost 3 bases to trimming and J lost 0 bases, with 5 bases between them. CDR1 and CDR2 (germline): MGHDK, SYGVNS. As DNA, the CDR3 is TGTGCCAGCAGTGACCGGCTGAACACTGAAGCTTTCTTT. This codes for CASSDRLNTEAFF.

The chain has TRBV12-3 or TRBV12-4 and TRBJ1-2; 9 nucleotides align to TRBD1. The J segment lost 6 bases and the V segment lost 6 bases, leaving 5 bases of the junction unmatched. CDR3 size: 13 residues. The CDR3 protein is CASRQGASNGYTF. CDR3 in DNA: TGTGCCAGCAGACAGGGGGCCTCCAATGGCTACACCTTC.

This sequence joins TRBV28 and TRBJ2-7; D is undetermined. V lost 5 bases and J 9 bases, leaving 11 bases between the germline ends. The germline V gene has CDR1 MDHEN and CDR2 SYDVKM. This CDR3 region has 11 residues. CDR3: CASSHQKRQYF. In DNA form, the CDR3 reads TGTGCCAGCAGTCACCAGAAGAGGCAGTACTTC.

In its sample, this clonotype was seen a few times. This rearrangement joins TRBV4-1 to TRBJ2-7, with a tentative D call TRBD2 (6 bases). CDR1 and CDR2 (germline): MGHRA, YSYEKL. CDR3 length equals 13 residues. Trimming pared 1 base from V and 13 bases from J, leaving 17 bases between. CDR3 sequence (DNA): TGCGCCAGCAGCCAAGGCTATCGGGAGCGTACATACTTC. Protein product: CASSQGYRERTYF.